Shown below are 7 T cell receptor beta chains from a single sample sequenced in a study of cytomegalovirus exposure and HLA in healthy donors. Sequencing was performed with immunoSEQ multiplex PCR; in TCRdb, only in-frame clones are kept and a portion is missing. The sample yields some 59,000 clones, 80% to 90% seen once. What was sequenced was PBMCs. Receptor source: a woman under 30 in good health and CMV-seronegative.

V usage is TRBV4-1 and J usage is TRBJ2-2; 9 bases align to TRBD2. Per germline, CDR1 MGHRA and CDR2 YSYEKL. The CDR3 is 18 residues long. The trim removed 1 base at V and 5 bases at J, leaving 11 bases unmatched. The CDR3 region is CASSQAPWASGETGELFF. The DNA of the CDR3 is TGCGCCAGCAGCCAAGCACCATGGGCTAGCGGGGAAACCGGGGAGCTGTTTTTT.

The V call is TRBV2, the J call TRBJ1-2; D gene ambiguous. V lost 3 bases, J lost 5 bases, and 16 bases lay in between. CDR3 length: 15 amino acids. Germline CDR1 and CDR2: SNHLY and FYNNEI. CDR3 in amino acids: CASSEGLNGVYGYTF. DNA of the CDR3: TGTGCCAGCAGTGAGGGTCTCAACGGGGTATATGGCTACACCTTC. Based on the CDR3 plus reference TRBV2 and TRBJ1-2, the full variable domain is EPEVTQTPSHQVTQMGQEVILRCVPISNHLYFYWYRQILGQKVEFLVSFYNNEISEKSEIFDDQFSVERPDGSNFTLKIRSTKLEDSAMYFCASSEGLNGVYGYTFGSGTRLTVV.

The rearrangement links TRBV18 to TRBJ2-2; 9 nucleotides match TRBD1. J gave up 1 base and V 3 bases, and 3 bases lay outside the gene matches. The V gene's germline CDR1 is KGHSH and CDR2 LQKENI. This CDR3 is 16 amino acids long. The CDR3 region is CASSPPGQGNTGELFF. The CDR3 nucleotides read TGTGCCAGCTCACCTCCGGGACAGGGGAACACCGGGGAGCTGTTTTTT.

The rearrangement joins TRBV30 to TRBJ2-1; 9 nucleotides line up with TRBD2. This CDR3 has 15 residues. Germline V lookup: CDR1 GTSNPN, CDR2 SVGIG (reference sequence). J lost 5 bases, V lost 2 bases, and 7 bases had no gene match. CDR3 coding DNA: TGTGCCTGGAGTTCTAGGACTAGCGAGCACAATGAGCAGTTCTTC. Its translation: CAWSSRTSEHNEQFF. Combining the CDR3 with reference TRBV30 and TRBJ2-1 gives the whole variable domain SQTIHQWPATLVQPVGSPLSLECTVEGTSNPNLYWYRQAAGRGLQLLFYSVGIGQISSEVPQNLSASRPQDRQFILSSKKLLLSDSGFYLCAWSSRTSEHNEQFFGPGTRLTVL.

This sequence joins TRBV5-4 and TRBJ2-2; tentative D call: TRBD2 (5 bases). Trimming stripped 0 bases from V and 2 bases from J, with 11 bases between. Germline V gene data show CDR1 as SGHNT and CDR2 as YYREEE (reference sequence). CDR3 length: 16 amino acids. The DNA for the CDR3 is TGTGCCAGCAGCTTGGATGGCGGGCCCAACACCGGGGAGCTGTTTTTT. Encoded protein: CASSLDGGPNTGELFF.

The chain is built from TRBV4-3 and TRBJ2-7; maybe TRBD1 (6 bases). Germline V gene lookup returns CDR1 LGHNA and CDR2 YSLEER. The CDR3 sequence is 14 residues long. V was clipped by 1 base and J by 6 bases, with 13 bases between them. The chain's CDR3 is CASSQVHRAGEQYF. The CDR3 nucleotides are TGCGCCAGCAGCCAAGTTCACAGGGCCGGCGAGCAGTACTTC.

The CDR3: CASSFGNQPQHF. The CDR3 coding sequence is TGCGCCAGCAGTTTCGGCAATCAGCCCCAGCATTTT. The rearrangement joins TRBV10-2 to TRBJ1-5; no clear D. Per germline, CDR1 WSHSY and CDR2 SAAADI. The CDR3 spans 12 residues. V was shortened by 5 bases and J by 2 bases, with 4 bases between the two germline ends.